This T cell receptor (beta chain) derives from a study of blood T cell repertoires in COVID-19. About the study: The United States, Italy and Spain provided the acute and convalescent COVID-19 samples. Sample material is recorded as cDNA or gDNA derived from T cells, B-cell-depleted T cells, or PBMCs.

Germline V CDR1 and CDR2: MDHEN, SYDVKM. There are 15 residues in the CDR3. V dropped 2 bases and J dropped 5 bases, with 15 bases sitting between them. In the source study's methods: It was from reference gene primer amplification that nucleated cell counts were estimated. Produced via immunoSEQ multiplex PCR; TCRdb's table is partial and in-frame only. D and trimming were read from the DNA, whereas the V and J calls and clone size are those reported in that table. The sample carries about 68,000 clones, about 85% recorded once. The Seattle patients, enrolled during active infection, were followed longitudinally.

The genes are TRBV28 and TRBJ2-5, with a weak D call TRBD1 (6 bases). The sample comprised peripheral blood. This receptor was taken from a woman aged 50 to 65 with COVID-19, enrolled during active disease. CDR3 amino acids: CASSLGRGRRETQYF. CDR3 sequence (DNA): TGTGCCAGCAGTTTAGGCAGGGGTCGGAGGGAGACCCAGTACTTC.